This TCR beta chain comes out of a study of siplizumab effects on memory and regulatory T cells. Of note for this clone: Antigen: not known.

V lost 5 bases and J lost 5; bases outside the gene matches: 14. The CDR3 has 17 residues. Germline loops: CDR1 SGHVS, CDR2 FQNEAQ. Assays covered around 100,000 TCR templates per sample. TCRdb keeps only in-frame clones here, not all; method: immunoSEQ multiplex PCR. The table records approximately 40,000 clones, roughly 90% of them present only once. The study, taken as a whole, reports: Sequences below about 10^-5 frequency were poorly captured. As a result, only a minor fraction of alloreactive clones mapped to unstimulated subsets. The naive T cell population seemed more diverse than memory cells and seemed a major contributor to the alloresponse. Proliferating Tregs' suppressive function in siplizumab cultures went unconfirmed.

The receptor's source is a human donor in good health. Sequencing was performed on naive CD4+ T cells sorted from blood. This chain connects TRBV7-8 to TRBJ1-5, with 8 bases lining up with TRBD1. The DNA for the CDR3 is TGTGCCAGCAGCACGAGCTTTGGAGGACAGGGCTATCAGCCCCAGCATTTT. This encodes CASSTSFGGQGYQPQHF. Based on the CDR3 plus reference TRBV7-8 and TRBJ1-5, the full variable domain is GAGVSQSPRYKVAKRGQDVALRCDPISGHVSLFWYQQALGQGPEFLTYFQNEAQLDKSGLPSDRFFAERPEGSVSTLKIQRTQQEDSAVYLCASSTSFGGQGYQPQHFGDGTRLSIL.